A single sample gave rise to the 6 T cell receptor beta chains below, sequenced in a study of tumor-infiltrating lymphocytes in primary liver carcinoma. They got blood RNA out of unsorted whole blood and also pulled out germline DNA. Constant-region priming of approximately 500 ng total RNA yielded TCR beta cDNA. Slightly modified ARM-PCR, run as three nested multiplex PCR rounds, produced the TCR beta libraries. Rounds one and two of PCR, each of roughly 10 cycles, were primed with TRBV1-TRBV30 forward primers and a C-beta reverse primer. TCRdb re-called the multiplex PCR reads through MiXCR, storing one row per CDR3 protein. The repertoire holds nearly 200,000 distinct CDR3 sequences, with 65% as singletons. Material for sequencing was peripheral blood. The origin of the receptors is a woman in her fifties or sixties with primary liver carcinoma and hepatitis B virus infection.

A few counts support this clonotype. Possible read error: a much larger clone is one base away. V and J are TRBV4-1 and TRBJ1-2; TRBD1 aligns across 9 bases. This CDR3 comprises 16 residues. Germline CDR1 reads MGHRA; CDR2 reads YSYEKL. The CDR3 reads CASSQVPGQGNYGCTF. The CDR3 nucleotides are TGCGCCAGCAGCCAGGTCCCGGGACAGGGCAACTATGGCTGCACCTTC.

V is TRBV11-2 and J is TRBJ1-5, with D hard to call. Trimming pared 4 bases from V and 3 bases from J, leaving 10 bases between. The CDR3 extends over 14 amino acids. Germline-derived CDR1 and CDR2 are SGHAT and FQNNGV. The CDR3 here is CASSSHGNNQPQHF. CDR3 coding DNA: TGTGCCAGCAGCTCGCATGGGAACAATCAGCCCCAGCATTTT.

As for this clonotype: At one end, the junction sequence differs from germline, possibly due to a read error. V is TRBV6-5 and J is TRBJ2-5, with D perhaps TRBD1 or TRBD2 (5 bases each). The CDR3 is made up of 13 amino acids. Looked up from germline, CDR1 is MNHEY and CDR2 is SVGAGI. Here the CDR3 DNA reads TGTGCCGGCGGCACCGCGGTGGGGGAGACCCAGTACTTT. Translating it yields CAGGTAVGETQYF.

About this clonotype itself: Sequence at one end of the junction differs from germline and may be a read error. The chain recombines TRBV29-1 with TRBJ1-2; D possibly corresponds to TRBD1 (5 bases). Germline V CDR1 and CDR2: SQVTM, ANQGSEA. CDR3 length equals 13 residues. The CDR3 is CSVEGEGIYGYTF. The CDR3 DNA follows: TGTAGCGTTGAAGGGGAGGGAATCTATGGCTACACCTTC.

This clonotype was observed at least ten times. The chain is built from TRBV29-1 and TRBJ1-1; perhaps TRBD1 as D (6 bases). V dropped 7 bases and J dropped 4 bases, with 13 bases sitting between them. CDR3 size: 12 residues. Germline V gene data show CDR1 as SQVTM and CDR2 as ANQGSEA. DNA for the CDR3: TGCAGCGCTGGACAGAGTAGCACTGAAGCTTTCTTT. It translates to CSAGQSSTEAFF.

This clonotype has just a few counts. CDR3 region: CASSFMVSGSGNEQFF. The CDR3 DNA is TGTGCCAGCAGCTTTATGGTTAGCGGGAGTGGGAATGAGCAGTTCTTC. The J gene is TRBJ2-1, the V gene TRBV7-8, with 9 bases that match TRBD2. From germline, CDR1 is SGHVS and CDR2 FQNEAQ. The V gene end was trimmed by 3 bases and the J gene end by 7 bases; junction bases not matched to a gene: 10. The CDR3 is 16 amino acids.